This T cell receptor beta chain was identified during a study of cytomegalovirus exposure and HLA in healthy donors. Findings and limits, study-wide: Testing in vitro showed three CMV-associated chains specific for CMV antigens.

V dropped 7 bases and J dropped 7; count of bases not matched to a gene: 5. This CDR3 has 14 residues. Germline V gene lookup returns CDR1 MRHNA and CDR2 SNTAGT. Produced via immunoSEQ multiplex PCR; TCRdb's table is partial and in-frame only. The sample includes over 85,000 clones, about 94% seen only once; the top ten take around 1.2%. About this clone: The antigen remains undetermined.

The specimen was PBMCs. J is TRBJ2-1 and V is TRBV6-4, with 12 bases identical to TRBD2. The TCR sequence derives from a woman aged 25 to 45 in good health and CMV-seropositive. The CDR3 coding sequence is TGTGCCAGCAAAAGGACTAGCGGGATAAATGAGCAGTTCTTC. This translates into CASKRTSGINEQFF.